This T cell receptor (beta chain) originates from a study of T cell changes during pregnancy in multiple sclerosis. Germline CDR1 and CDR2: MNHEY and SMNVEV (reference sequence). Between the trimmed V and J ends, which lost 2 bases and 4 bases, there was a span of 12 bases. The CDR3 contains 15 residues. Sequencing used immunoSEQ multiplex PCR; TCRdb keeps in-frame clones, though not all of them. In the table there are approximately 43,000 clones, 90% of which are singletons. Sequenced here: CD8+ T cells from peripheral blood mononuclear cells, sampled in the first trimester of pregnancy. The sequence came from a female donor with multiple sclerosis, enrolled in a pregnancy study. This chain connects TRBV27 to TRBJ2-1; perhaps TRBD2 as D (5 bases). DNA for the CDR3: TGTGCCAGCAGTTTAGCGGGCGGAAGGTACAATGAGCAGTTCTTC. Translating gives CASSLAGGRYNEQFF.